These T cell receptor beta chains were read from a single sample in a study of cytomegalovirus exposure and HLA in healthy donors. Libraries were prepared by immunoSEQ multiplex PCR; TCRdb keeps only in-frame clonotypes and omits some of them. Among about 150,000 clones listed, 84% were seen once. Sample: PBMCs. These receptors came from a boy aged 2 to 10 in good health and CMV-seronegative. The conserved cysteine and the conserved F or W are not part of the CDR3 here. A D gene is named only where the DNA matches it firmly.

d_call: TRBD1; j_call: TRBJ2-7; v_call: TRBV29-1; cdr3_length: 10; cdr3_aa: SVDTGADEQY
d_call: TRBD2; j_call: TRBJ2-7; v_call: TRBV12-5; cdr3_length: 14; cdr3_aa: ASGSGTSGPPYEQY
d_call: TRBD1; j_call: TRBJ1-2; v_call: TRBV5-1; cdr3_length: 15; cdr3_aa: ASRFTIEDRGVGGYT
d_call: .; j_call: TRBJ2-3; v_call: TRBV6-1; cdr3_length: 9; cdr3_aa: ASILSDTQY
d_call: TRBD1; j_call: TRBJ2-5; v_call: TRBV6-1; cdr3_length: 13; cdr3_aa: ASRAPTGTPETQY
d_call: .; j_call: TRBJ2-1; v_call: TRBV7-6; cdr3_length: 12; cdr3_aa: ASAKASSYNEQF
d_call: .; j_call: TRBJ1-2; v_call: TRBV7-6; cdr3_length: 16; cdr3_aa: ASSPWVGRAPFNYGYT
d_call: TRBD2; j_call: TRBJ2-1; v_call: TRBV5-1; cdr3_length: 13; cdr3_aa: ASSLEALAGREQF
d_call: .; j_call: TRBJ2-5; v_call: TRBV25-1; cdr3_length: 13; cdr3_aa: ASSESWGLGETQY
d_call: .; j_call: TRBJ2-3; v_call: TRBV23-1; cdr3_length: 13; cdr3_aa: ASSSSRLPTDTQY
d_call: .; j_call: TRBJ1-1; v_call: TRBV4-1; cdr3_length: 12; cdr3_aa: ASSLMGTPNEAF
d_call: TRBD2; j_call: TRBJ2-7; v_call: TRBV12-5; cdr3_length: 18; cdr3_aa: ASGLVKPGLALTDPYEQY
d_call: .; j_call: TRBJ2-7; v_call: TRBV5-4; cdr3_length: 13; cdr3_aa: ASSFEGPQGHEQY
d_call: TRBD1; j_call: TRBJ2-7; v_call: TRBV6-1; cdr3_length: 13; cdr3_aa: ASSRRQGASHEQY
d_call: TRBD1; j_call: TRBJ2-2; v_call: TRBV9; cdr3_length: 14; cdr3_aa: ASSVARGRNTGELF
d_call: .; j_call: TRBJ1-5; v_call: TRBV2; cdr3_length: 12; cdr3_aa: ASSGQVSNQPQH